These T cell receptor beta chains were read from a single sample in a study of blood T cells in healthy people across ages. TCRdb reprocessed the 5' RACE reads with MiXCR, giving one entry per CDR3 protein. Among approximately 730,000 distinct CDR3 sequences listed, 40% to 65% were seen once. The sample taken for sequencing was blood. Every receptor here comes from a man aged 80 or over in good health. Both conserved end residues are part of each CDR3. D genes are given only for firm matches. Clone size is not always given. Where it is, it says once, few, many or a class for expanded clones.

length	D	size	V	J	DNA	CDR3
12	NA	once	TRBV29-1	TRBJ1-2	TGCAGCACGAGGGAGGGAAACTATGGCTACACCTTC	CSTREGNYGYTF
13	NA	few	TRBV12-3/TRBV12-4	TRBJ2-1	TGTGCCAGCAGCCTCTGGGCCTACAATGAGCAGTTCTTC	CASSLWAYNEQFF
14	NA	NA	TRBV4-2	TRBJ2-1	TGTGCCAGCAGCCGCGATAATGGGGACAATGAGCAGTTCTTC	CASSRDNGDNEQFF
14	TRBD1	once	TRBV6-6	TRBJ2-7	TGTGCCAGCAGCCGGGACAGGGGAATTGGCGAGCAGTACTTC	CASSRDRGIGEQYF
11	NA	NA	TRBV19	TRBJ1-2	TGTGCCAGTTTCGCGGGATATGGCTACACCTTC	CASFAGYGYTF
16	NA	few	TRBV15	TRBJ2-5	TGTGCCACCAGCAGAGTTCCCACGGGGTCCCAAGAGACCCAGTACTTC	CATSRVPTGSQETQYF
12	NA	NA	TRBV28	TRBJ2-1	TGTGCCAGCAGTTCTTCCTACAATGAGCAGGTCTTC	CASSSSYNEQVF
17	TRBD2	NA	TRBV7-7	TRBJ2-5	TGTTCCAGCAGCTTAAGGGCGACTAGCGAGCTTCGGGAGACCCAGTACTTC	CSSSLRATSELRETQYF
16	NA	NA	TRBV6-5	TRBJ2-1	TGTGCCAGCAGTTACTCTTTCGGGGGAAACTACAATGAGCAGTTCTTC	CASSYSFGGNYNEQFF
15	TRBD2	NA	TRBV20-1	TRBJ2-7	TGCAGTGCTAGAGTCCCAGCGGGAGGGGGATACGAGCAGTACTTC	CSARVPAGGGYEQYF
16	TRBD1	NA	TRBV12-3/TRBV12-4	TRBJ2-1	TGTGCCAGCAGTTCTCGGACAGGGGGATCCTACAATGAGCAGTTCTTC	CASSSRTGGSYNEQFF
15	TRBD2	NA	TRBV6-1	TRBJ2-7	TGTGCCAGCAGTGTAAAACTAGCGGGAGATTCCGAGCAGTACTTC	CASSVKLAGDSEQYF
14	TRBD2	NA	TRBV7-2	TRBJ2-5	TGTGCCAGTGGGGCTAGCGGGAGACAAGAGACCCAGTACTTC	CASGASGRQETQYF
15	TRBD1	once	TRBV27	TRBJ1-5	TGTGCCAGCAGTTCTGGGACAGGGAGCAATCAGCCCCAGCATTTT	CASSSGTGSNQPQHF
13	TRBD1	few	TRBV25-1	TRBJ2-7	TGTGCCAGCAGTGACAGGGGGCATCATGAGCAGTACTTC	CASSDRGHHEQYF
14	NA	NA	TRBV6-5	TRBJ2-3	TGTGCCAGCAGTTACTCGCGCAGCACAGATACGCAGTATTTT	CASSYSRSTDTQYF
15	NA	NA	TRBV20-1	TRBJ2-5	TGCAGTGCTAATACAGGGAGCGACCTACAAGAGACCCAGTACTTC	CSANTGSDLQETQYF
17	TRBD2	few	TRBV7-3	TRBJ2-7	TGTGCCAGCAGGACCCCTCGTTCGGCGGGAGGGCCGTACGAGCAGTACTTC	CASRTPRSAGGPYEQYF
16	TRBD1	NA	TRBV7-9	TRBJ2-7	TGTGCCAGCAGCTTAGAAGGGACAGGGGATGTCTACGAGCAGTACTTC	CASSLEGTGDVYEQYF
14	NA	many	TRBV4-2	TRBJ2-2	TGTGCCAGCAGCCAAGGACTAGACACCGGGGAGCTGTTTTTT	CASSQGLDTGELFF
11	NA	NA	TRBV3-1	TRBJ2-7	TGTGCCAGCAGCCTAAAGACCGAGCAGTACTTC	CASSLKTEQYF
19	TRBD2	few	TRBV5-1	TRBJ2-7	TGCGCCAGCAGCGAAGGGACGGGTAGCGGGAGACGGATTTCCTACGAGCAGTACTTC	CASSEGTGSGRRISYEQYF
17	TRBD2	NA	TRBV6-5	TRBJ2-3	TGTGCCAGCAGTTCGACTAGCGGGGGGCCCGGCACAGATACGCAGTATTTT	CASSSTSGGPGTDTQYF
17	NA	NA	TRBV10-2	TRBJ2-7	TGCGCCAGCAGTGAGCCAACTGTACGCAGGGTCTACAATGAGCAGTACTTC	CASSEPTVRRVYNEQYF
13	NA	NA	TRBV20-1	TRBJ1-1	TGCAGTGCCATCGACATTTGGGGCACTGAAGCTTTCTTT	CSAIDIWGTEAFF
16	TRBD1	NA	TRBV13	TRBJ1-2	TGTGCCAGCAGCTTAGGGGCAGGGGGATGGAACTATGGCTACACCTTC	CASSLGAGGWNYGYTF
15	TRBD2	NA	TRBV2	TRBJ2-1	TGTGCCAGCAGGCCGGGGACTAGCGAACGGTATGAGCAGTTCTTC	CASRPGTSERYEQFF
12	NA	NA	TRBV29-1	TRBJ2-1	TGCACAACCATGGGGCCCAACAATGAGCAGTTCTTC	CTTMGPNNEQFF
17	TRBD1	many	TRBV29-1	TRBJ2-6	TGCAGCGTTGGTTTGACAGGGGGCAACTCTGGGGCCAACGTCCTGACTTTC	CSVGLTGGNSGANVLTF
16	TRBD2	NA	TRBV20-1	TRBJ2-1	TGCAGTGCTCAAAGACTAGCGGGAGGGGGTTGGAATGAGCAGTTCTTC	CSAQRLAGGGWNEQFF
13	NA	NA	TRBV29-1	TRBJ1-2	TGCAGCGTTGATGGGCCCTCGGACTATGGCTACACCTTC	CSVDGPSDYGYTF
14	TRBD1	few	TRBV29-1	TRBJ2-1	TGCAGCGTGCCCGGGACAGGGAAGGCCAATGAGCAGTTCTTC	CSVPGTGKANEQFF
16	NA	few	TRBV7-2	TRBJ2-3	TGTGCCAGCAGCTTAGCCAGGCTTACTAGCACAGATACGCAGTATTTT	CASSLARLTSTDTQYF
15	TRBD2	few	TRBV4-2	TRBJ2-7	TGTGCCAGCAGCTCCCTCCTAGCGGGAGCGTACGAGCAGTACTTC	CASSSLLAGAYEQYF
16	NA	NA	TRBV5-1	TRBJ2-5	TGCGCCAGCAGCTTGAGCTGGAAATCCCCCTTCCGGGAGCAGTACTTC	CASSLSWKSPFREQYF
15	NA	NA	TRBV12-3/TRBV12-4	TRBJ2-5	TGTGCCAGCAGTTTTGGTGCCGGGTACCAAGAGACCCAGTACTTC	CASSFGAGYQETQYF
17	TRBD2	NA	TRBV6-6	TRBJ2-3	TGTGCCAGCAGTTCTCGGGCTAGCGGAGCTAGCACAGATACGCAGTATTTT	CASSSRASGASTDTQYF
12	NA	few	TRBV29-1	TRBJ2-7	TGCAGCGTTTCAGGGCCGGGCTACGAGCAGTACTTC	CSVSGPGYEQYF
16	TRBD1	NA	TRBV7-9	TRBJ2-5	TGTGCCAGCAGCTTCGATGGACAGGGCCCTAAAGAGACCCAGTACTTC	CASSFDGQGPKETQYF
15	NA	NA	TRBV20-1	TRBJ2-7	TGCAGTGCTAGTGGATTGGACGCAGGCTCCTACGAGCAGTACTTC	CSASGLDAGSYEQYF